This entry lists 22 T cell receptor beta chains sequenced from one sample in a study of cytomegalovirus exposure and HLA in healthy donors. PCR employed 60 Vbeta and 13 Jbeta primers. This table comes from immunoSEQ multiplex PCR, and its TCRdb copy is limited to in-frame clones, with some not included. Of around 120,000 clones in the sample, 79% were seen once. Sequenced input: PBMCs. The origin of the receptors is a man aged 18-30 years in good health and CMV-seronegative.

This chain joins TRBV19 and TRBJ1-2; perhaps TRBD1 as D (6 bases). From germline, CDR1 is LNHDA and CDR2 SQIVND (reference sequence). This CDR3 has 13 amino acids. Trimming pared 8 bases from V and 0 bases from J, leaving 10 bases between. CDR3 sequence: CASRTDTNYGYTF. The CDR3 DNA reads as TGTGCCAGTCGGACAGACACTAACTATGGCTACACCTTC.

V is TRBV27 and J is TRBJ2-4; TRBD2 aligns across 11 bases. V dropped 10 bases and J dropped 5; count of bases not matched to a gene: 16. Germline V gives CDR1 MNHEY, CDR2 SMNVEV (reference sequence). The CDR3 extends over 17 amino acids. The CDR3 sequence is CATALLAGGGGENIQYF. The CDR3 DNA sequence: TGTGCCACCGCCTTATTAGCGGGAGGGGGGGGAGAAAACATTCAGTACTTC.

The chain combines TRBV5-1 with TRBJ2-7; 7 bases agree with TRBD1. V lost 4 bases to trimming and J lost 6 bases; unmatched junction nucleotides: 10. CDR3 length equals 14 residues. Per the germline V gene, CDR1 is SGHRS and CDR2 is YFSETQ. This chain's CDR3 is CASSTQQGRGEQYF. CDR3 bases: TGCGCCAGCAGCACCCAACAGGGGAGAGGCGAGCAGTACTTC. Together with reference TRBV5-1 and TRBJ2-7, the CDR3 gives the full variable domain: KAGVTQTPRYLIKTRGQQVTLSCSPISGHRSVSWYQQTPGQGLQFLFEYFSETQRNKGNFPGRFSGRQFSNSRSEMNVSTLELGDSALYLCASSTQQGRGEQYFGPGTRLTVT.

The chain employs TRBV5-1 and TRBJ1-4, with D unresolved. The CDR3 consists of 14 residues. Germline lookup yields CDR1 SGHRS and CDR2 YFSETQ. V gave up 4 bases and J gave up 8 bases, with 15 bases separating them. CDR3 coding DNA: TGCGCCAGCAGCCCGGACGGGATGTTGGAAAAACTGTTTTTT. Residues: CASSPDGMLEKLFF. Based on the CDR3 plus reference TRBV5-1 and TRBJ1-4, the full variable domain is KAGVTQTPRYLIKTRGQQVTLSCSPISGHRSVSWYQQTPGQGLQFLFEYFSETQRNKGNFPGRFSGRQFSNSRSEMNVSTLELGDSALYLCASSPDGMLEKLFFGSGTQLSVL.

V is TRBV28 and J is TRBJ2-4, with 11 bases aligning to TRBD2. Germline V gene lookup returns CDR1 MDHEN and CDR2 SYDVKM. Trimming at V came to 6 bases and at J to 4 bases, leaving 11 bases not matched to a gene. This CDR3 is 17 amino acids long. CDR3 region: CASSPRTLAGGKNIQYF. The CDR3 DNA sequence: TGTGCCAGCAGCCCACGGACGTTAGCGGGAGGGAAAAACATTCAGTACTTC.

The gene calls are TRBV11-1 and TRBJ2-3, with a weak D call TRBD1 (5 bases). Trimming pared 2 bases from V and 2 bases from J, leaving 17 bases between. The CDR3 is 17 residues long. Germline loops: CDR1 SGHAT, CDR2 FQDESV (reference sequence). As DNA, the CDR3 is TGTGCCAGCAGCTTATCGAGCAGGGCGTCCTACACAGATACGCAGTATTTT. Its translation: CASSLSSRASYTDTQYF.

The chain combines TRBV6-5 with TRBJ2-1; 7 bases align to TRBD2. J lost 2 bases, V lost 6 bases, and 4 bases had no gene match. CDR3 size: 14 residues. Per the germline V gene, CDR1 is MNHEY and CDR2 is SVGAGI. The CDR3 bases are TGTGCCAGCAGACTAGCGACGGCCTACAATGAGCAGTTCTTC. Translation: CASRLATAYNEQFF.

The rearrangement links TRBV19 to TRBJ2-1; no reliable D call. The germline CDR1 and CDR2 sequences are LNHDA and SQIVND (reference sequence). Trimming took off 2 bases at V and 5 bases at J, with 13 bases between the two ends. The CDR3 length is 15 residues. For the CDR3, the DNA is TGTGCCAGTAGTATACCTAGATCCTCGAACAATGAGCAGTTCTTC. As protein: CASSIPRSSNNEQFF.

The CDR3 DNA reads TGTGCCGCAAGATTTGGGGCCGACACTGAAGCTTTCTTT. Translating it yields CAARFGADTEAFF. The chain recombines TRBV6-1 with TRBJ1-1; D might be TRBD1 (5 bases). This CDR3 comprises 13 residues. Germline-derived CDR1 and CDR2 are MNHNS and SASEGT. V was cut by 11 bases and J by 3 bases, with 16 bases left in between.

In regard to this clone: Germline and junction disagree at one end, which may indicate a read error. CDR3 nucleotides: TGTGCTAGCAGCTCCCGGACTGGTACGAACACCGGGGAGCTGTTTTTT. Its protein product is CASSSRTGTNTGELFF. The chain uses TRBV7-7 and TRBJ2-2, with a weak D call TRBD2 (5 bases). The CDR3 contains 16 residues. Germline loops: CDR1 SSHAT, CDR2 FNYEAQ (reference sequence).

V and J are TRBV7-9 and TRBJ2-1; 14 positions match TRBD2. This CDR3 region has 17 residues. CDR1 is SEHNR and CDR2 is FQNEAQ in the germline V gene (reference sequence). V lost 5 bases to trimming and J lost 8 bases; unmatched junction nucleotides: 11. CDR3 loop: CASSPRLAGGWGDEQFF. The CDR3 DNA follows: TGTGCCAGCAGCCCCCGACTAGCGGGAGGGTGGGGTGATGAGCAGTTCTTC.

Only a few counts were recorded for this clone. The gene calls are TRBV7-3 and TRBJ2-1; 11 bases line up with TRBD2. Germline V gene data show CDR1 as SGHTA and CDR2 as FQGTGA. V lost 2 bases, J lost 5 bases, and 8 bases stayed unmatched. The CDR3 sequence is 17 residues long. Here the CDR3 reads CASSLVRGLAENNEQFF. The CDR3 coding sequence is TGTGCCAGCAGCTTAGTTAGGGGACTAGCGGAGAACAATGAGCAGTTCTTC.

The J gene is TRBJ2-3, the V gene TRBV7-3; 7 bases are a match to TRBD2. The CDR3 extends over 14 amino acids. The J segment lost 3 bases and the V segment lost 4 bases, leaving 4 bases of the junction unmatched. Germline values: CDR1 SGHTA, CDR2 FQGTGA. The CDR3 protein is CASSSGAGTDTQYF. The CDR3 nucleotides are TGTGCCAGCAGCTCGGGAGCGGGAACAGATACGCAGTATTTT.

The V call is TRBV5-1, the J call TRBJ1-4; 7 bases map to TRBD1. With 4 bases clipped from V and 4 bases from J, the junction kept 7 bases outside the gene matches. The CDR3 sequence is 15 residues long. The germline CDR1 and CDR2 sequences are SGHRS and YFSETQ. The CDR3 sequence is CASSLGDSFNEKLFF. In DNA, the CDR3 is TGCGCCAGCAGCCTGGGGGACAGCTTTAATGAAAAACTGTTTTTT.

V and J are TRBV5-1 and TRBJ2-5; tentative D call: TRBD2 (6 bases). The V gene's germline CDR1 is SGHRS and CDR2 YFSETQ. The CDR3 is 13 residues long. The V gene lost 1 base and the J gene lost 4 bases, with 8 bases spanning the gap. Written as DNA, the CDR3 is TGCGCCAGCAGCTTGATGGGAGGAGAGACCCAGTACTTC. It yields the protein CASSLMGGETQYF.

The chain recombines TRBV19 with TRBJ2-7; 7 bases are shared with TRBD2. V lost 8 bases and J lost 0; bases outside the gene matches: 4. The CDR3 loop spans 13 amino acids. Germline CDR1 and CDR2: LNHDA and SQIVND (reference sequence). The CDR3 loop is CASSGTNSYEQYF. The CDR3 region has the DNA TGTGCCAGTTCCGGGACTAACTCCTACGAGCAGTACTTC.

The CDR3 bases are TGTGCCAGCAGCTTAGCGTTTTTAGCGGGAGGGATGTACGAGCAGTACTTC. Translated: CASSLAFLAGGMYEQYF. The chain recombines TRBV7-2 with TRBJ2-7, with TRBD2 matching 11 bases. This CDR3 comprises 17 residues. Per germline, CDR1 SGHTA and CDR2 FQGNSA. The V gene end was trimmed by 0 bases and the J gene end by 4 bases; junction bases not matched to a gene: 8.

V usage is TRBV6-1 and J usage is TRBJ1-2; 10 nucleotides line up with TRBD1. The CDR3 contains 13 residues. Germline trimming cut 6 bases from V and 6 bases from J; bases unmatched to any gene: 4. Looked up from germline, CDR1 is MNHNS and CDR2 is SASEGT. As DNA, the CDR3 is TGTGCCAGCAGAGACAGGGGGCGAGATGGCTACACCTTC. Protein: CASRDRGRDGYTF.

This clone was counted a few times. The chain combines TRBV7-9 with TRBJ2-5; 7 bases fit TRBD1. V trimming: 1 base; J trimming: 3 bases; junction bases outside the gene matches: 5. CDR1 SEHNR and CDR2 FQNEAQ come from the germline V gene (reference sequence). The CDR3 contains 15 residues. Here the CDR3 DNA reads TGTGCCAGCAGCTTAGTGGGGACAGAGAAAGAGACCCAGTACTTC. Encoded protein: CASSLVGTEKETQYF.

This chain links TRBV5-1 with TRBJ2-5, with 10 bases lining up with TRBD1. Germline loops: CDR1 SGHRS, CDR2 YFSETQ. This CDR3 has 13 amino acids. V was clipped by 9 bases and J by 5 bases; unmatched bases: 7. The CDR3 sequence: CATSGTGAETQYF. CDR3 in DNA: TGCGCCACCTCCGGGACAGGGGCCGAGACCCAGTACTTC.

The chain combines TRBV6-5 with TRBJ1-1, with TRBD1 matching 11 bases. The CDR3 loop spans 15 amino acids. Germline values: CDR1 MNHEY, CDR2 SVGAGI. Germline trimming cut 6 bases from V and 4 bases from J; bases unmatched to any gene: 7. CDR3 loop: CASRRTGGDLTEAFF. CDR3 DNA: TGTGCCAGCAGGAGGACAGGGGGCGACCTCACTGAAGCTTTCTTT.

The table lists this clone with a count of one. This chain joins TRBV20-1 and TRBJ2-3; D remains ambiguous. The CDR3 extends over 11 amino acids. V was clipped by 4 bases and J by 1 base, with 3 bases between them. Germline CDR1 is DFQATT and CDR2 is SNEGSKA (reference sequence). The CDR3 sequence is CSATGTDTQYF. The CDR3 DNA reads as TGCAGTGCTACCGGCACAGATACGCAGTATTTT.